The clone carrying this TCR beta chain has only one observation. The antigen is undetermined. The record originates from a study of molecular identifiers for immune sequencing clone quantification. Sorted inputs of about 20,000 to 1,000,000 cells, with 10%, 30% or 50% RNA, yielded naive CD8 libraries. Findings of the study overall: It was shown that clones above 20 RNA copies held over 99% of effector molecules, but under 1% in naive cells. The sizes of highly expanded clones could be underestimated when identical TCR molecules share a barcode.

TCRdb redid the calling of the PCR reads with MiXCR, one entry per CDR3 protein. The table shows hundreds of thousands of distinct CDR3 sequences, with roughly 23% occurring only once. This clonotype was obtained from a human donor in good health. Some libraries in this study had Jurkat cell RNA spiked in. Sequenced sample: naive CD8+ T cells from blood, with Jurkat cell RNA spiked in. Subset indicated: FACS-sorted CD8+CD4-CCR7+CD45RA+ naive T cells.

This chain's CDR3 is CASSLFGGYTEAFF. The CDR3 bases are TGTGCCAGCAGCTTGTTCGGAGGGTACACTGAAGCTTTCTTT. V usage is TRBV5-4 and J usage is TRBJ1-1; D remains ambiguous. The germline V and J ends were trimmed by 1 base and 3 bases, with 10 bases remaining between them. In germline, CDR1 is SGHNT, CDR2 YYREEE (reference sequence). The CDR3 is made up of 14 amino acids.